This T cell receptor beta chain appears in the sequencing data of a study of shared clonotypes between healthy human individuals. Findings and caveats of the study: Estimated richness was generally greater in naive than memory subsets. The four-donor shared clonotypes exceeded non-shared clonotypes in generation probability, with non-shared ones scoring lower.

In the case of this clone: Its antigen remains unknown.

In the sorted-subset replicate PCRs, 200 ng DNA, 25,000 to 30,000 T cell genomes, was used. Clones were sequenced by immunoSEQ multiplex PCR, and TCRdb holds only the in-frame ones, with some missing. The profile shows 850,000 to 1,200,000 clones, about 80% of them singletons. The authors divided CD4+ cells into CD45RA+ naive and CD45RA-negative memory subsets. The V gene's germline CDR1 is SNHLY and CDR2 FYNNEI. The CDR3 contains 15 residues. The ends were cut back, 3 bases at V and 0 bases at J, with 9 bases in the middle. The chain is built from TRBV2 and TRBJ1-5, with a possible D match to TRBD1 (5 bases). This sequence was found in a man aged 18 to 30 in good health. Sequencing was done on a sample of memory CD4+ T cells sorted from blood. Documented subset: CD45RA-negative fraction. The DNA of the CDR3 is TGTGCCAGCAGTGAGTGGACAAGTAGCAATCAGCCCCAGCATTTT. Its translation: CASSEWTSSNQPQHF.